Below, 29 T cell receptor beta chains from the same sample are listed, as sequenced in a study of blood T cell repertoires in COVID-19. Repertoires were generated with immunoSEQ multiplex PCR, while TCRdb's copy carries only in-frame clones and drops some. This table has 70,000 or so clones, 80% to 90% appearing once. The specimen was peripheral blood. These receptors all come from a woman older than 75 with active or convalescent COVID-19.

The count of this clone is one. The chain links TRBV5-1 to TRBJ2-1; 8 bases agree with TRBD2. CDR1 and CDR2 (germline): SGHRS, YFSETQ. J lost 8 bases, V lost 1 base, and 5 bases had no gene match. The CDR3 extends over 14 amino acids. Here the CDR3 reads CASSLIRGGDEQFF. CDR3 bases: TGCGCCAGCAGCTTGATCCGGGGGGGCGATGAGCAGTTCTTC.

This chain connects TRBV29-1 to TRBJ1-3; unclear D gene. CDR1 and CDR2 from the germline V gene are SQVTM and ANQGSEA. With 6 bases removed from V and 9 bases from J, the gap between germline ends came to 18 bases. The CDR3 runs to 13 residues. CDR3 loop: CSVGSSGVSTIYF. CDR3 nucleotide sequence: TGCAGCGTGGGGAGCTCTGGTGTAAGCACCATATATTTT.

The chain combines TRBV2 with TRBJ1-2; TRBD1 matches at 10 bases. Germline V gives CDR1 SNHLY, CDR2 FYNNEI. This CDR3 is 16 amino acids long. Trimming cost V 6 bases and J 5 bases; bases outside gene matches: 12. This CDR3 reads CASRLGGGQGLYGYTF. In DNA, the CDR3 is TGTGCCAGCAGGCTTGGCGGGGGACAGGGGCTTTATGGCTACACCTTC.

The V gene is TRBV5-1, the J gene TRBJ1-2; 10 positions match TRBD1. Trimming at V came to 1 base and at J to 7 bases, leaving 7 bases not matched to a gene. The germline V gene has CDR1 SGHRS and CDR2 YFSETQ. This CDR3 spans 15 amino acids. The CDR3 DNA reads as TGCGCCAGCAGCTTGTCGTCGGGACAGGGGACTGGCTACACCTTC. Translating it yields CASSLSSGQGTGYTF.

The rearrangement uses TRBV5-1 and TRBJ1-1; TRBD1 agrees at 9 bases. Per the germline V gene, CDR1 is SGHRS and CDR2 is YFSETQ. The CDR3 runs 13 residues. The V and J ends lost 3 bases and 10 bases, in that order; junction bases with no gene match: 7. CDR3 DNA: TGCGCCAGCAGCTCACAGGGGGCGTTAGCAGCTTTCTTT. Translated: CASSSQGALAAFF.

The V and J genes are TRBV5-4 and TRBJ2-7; 8 nucleotides align to TRBD1. The CDR3 spans 15 residues. Trimming removed 4 bases from V and 2 bases from J; junction bases left unmatched: 8. Germline V CDR1 and CDR2: SGHNT, YYREEE (reference sequence). CDR3 in amino acids: CASSLGPTGAYEQYF. CDR3 nucleotide sequence: TGTGCCAGCAGCCTCGGGCCGACAGGGGCCTACGAGCAGTACTTC.

This chain connects TRBV19 to TRBJ2-1; the D is unclear. Looked up from germline, CDR1 is LNHDA and CDR2 is SQIVND (reference sequence). With 3 bases removed from V and 3 bases from J, the gap between germline ends came to 9 bases. The CDR3 is 14 residues long. CDR3 sequence (DNA): TGTGCCAGTAGTATTGGGCAGGACTACAATGAGCAGTTCTTC. It specifies CASSIGQDYNEQFF.

The chain is built from TRBV3-1 (or the pseudogene TRBV3-2) and TRBJ2-5, with 7 positions matching TRBD2. The CDR3 consists of 12 residues. V was clipped by 4 bases and J by 6 bases; unmatched bases: 2. Germline assignment: CDR1 LGHDT and CDR2 YNNKEL (reference sequence). CDR3 nucleotides: TGTGCCAGCAGCCCCGGGGGGAAGACCCAGTACTTC. Its translation is CASSPGGKTQYF.

The rearrangement joins TRBV3-1 (or the pseudogene TRBV3-2) to TRBJ2-3; D is unresolved. This CDR3 spans 16 amino acids. Germline V CDR1 and CDR2: LGHDT, YNNKEL (reference sequence). Trimming removed 0 bases from V and 3 bases from J, with 13 bases in between. The CDR3 DNA sequence: TGTGCCAGCAGCCAAGACTATACTTCTAGGACAGATACGCAGTATTTT. Translating gives CASSQDYTSRTDTQYF.

V usage is TRBV2 and J usage is TRBJ1-5; no reliable D call. The CDR3 extends over 12 amino acids. Trimming shortened V by 7 bases and J by 11 bases, and 15 bases separated the two germline ends. The V gene's germline CDR1 is SNHLY and CDR2 FYNNEI. The CDR3: CASKTPTAAQHF. The CDR3 DNA reads as TGTGCCAGCAAAACCCCGACGGCGGCCCAGCATTTT.

The chain recombines TRBV7-2 with TRBJ2-3; 9 bases are a match to TRBD2. The CDR3 covers 16 residues. V lost 4 bases and J lost 2; bases outside the gene matches: 7. Germline V gene data show CDR1 as SGHTA and CDR2 as FQGNSA. The CDR3 region is CASSSNLAGTTDTQYF. Here the CDR3 DNA reads TGTGCCAGCAGCTCAAACCTAGCGGGAACCACAGATACGCAGTATTTT. Full variable domain (outside the CDR3, taken from reference TRBV7-2 and TRBJ2-3): GAGVSQSPSNKVTEKGKDVELRCDPISGHTALYWYRQSLGQGLEFLIYFQGNSAPDKSGLPSDRFSAERTGGSVSTLTIQRTQQEDSAVYLCASSSNLAGTTDTQYFGPGTRLTVL.

This chain joins TRBV10-3 and TRBJ1-3; 8 nucleotides line up with TRBD1. V shed 7 bases and J 2 bases; nucleotides not matched to a gene: 4. Germline CDR1 is ENHRY and CDR2 is SYGVKD. The CDR3 has 14 residues. CDR3 DNA sequence: TGTGCCATCACCACGGACAGGGCTGGAAACACCATATATTTT. Translating gives CAITTDRAGNTIYF.

The rearrangement uses TRBV10-1 and TRBJ1-5; TRBD1 is a possible D gene (6 bases). V lost 4 bases to trimming and J lost 11 bases, with 15 bases between them. The CDR3 covers 13 residues. Germline loops: CDR1 WNHNN, CDR2 SYGVQD (reference sequence). CDR3 amino acids: CASSVAGDRAQHF. CDR3 sequence (DNA): TGCGCCAGCAGTGTCGCAGGGGACCGGGCCCAGCATTTT.

The chain uses TRBV30 and TRBJ1-6, with TRBD1 matching 10 bases. The V gene's germline CDR1 is GTSNPN and CDR2 SVGIG (reference sequence). The V gene end was trimmed by 5 bases and the J gene end by 11 bases; junction bases not matched to a gene: 3. The CDR3 spans 12 residues. CDR3 loop: CAWGDRGTPLHF. For the CDR3, the DNA is TGTGCCTGGGGGGACAGGGGAACACCCCTCCACTTT.

The chain links TRBV19 to TRBJ2-1, with 9 bases aligning to TRBD1. Germline-derived CDR1 and CDR2 are LNHDA and SQIVND (reference sequence). V was clipped by 6 bases and J by 5 bases; unmatched bases: 5. The CDR3 covers 14 residues. The CDR3 nucleotides are TGTGCCAGTAGGCCTTGGGACAGGGACAATGAGCAGTTCTTC. It is translated as CASRPWDRDNEQFF. Full variable domain (missing parts from reference TRBV19 and TRBJ2-1): DGGITQSPKYLFRKEGQNVTLSCEQNLNHDAMYWYRQDPGQGLRLIYYSQIVNDFQKGDIAEGYSVSREKKESFPLTVTSAQKNPTAFYLCASRPWDRDNEQFFGPGTRLTVL.

This chain links TRBV7-9 with TRBJ1-1; 12 bases map to TRBD1. This CDR3 has 15 amino acids. V lost 4 bases, J lost 4 bases, and 4 bases stayed unmatched. Germline values: CDR1 SEHNR, CDR2 FQNEAQ (reference sequence). The CDR3 sequence: CASSWDRGLGTEAFF. In nucleotides, the CDR3 is TGTGCCAGCAGCTGGGACAGGGGGCTCGGCACTGAAGCTTTCTTT.

Here the CDR3 DNA reads TGTGCCAGCAGTTACTCGACAGGGATTGGCAATCAGCCCCAGCATTTT. Translated, it gives CASSYSTGIGNQPQHF. V and J are TRBV6-2 or TRBV6-3 and TRBJ1-5; TRBD1 matches at 7 bases. V gave up 0 bases and J gave up 2 bases; unmatched junction bases: 4. There are 16 residues in the CDR3. Germline-derived CDR1 and CDR2 are MNHEY and SVGEGT.

This clone appeared a single time. The chain has TRBV7-3 and TRBJ1-1; D possibly corresponds to TRBD1 (5 bases). Per germline, CDR1 SGHTA and CDR2 FQGTGA. CDR3 size: 14 residues. The V and J ends lost 5 bases and 6 bases respectively, with 16 bases between them. The CDR3 DNA is TGTGCCAGCAGCCCCGTGGGGAAAGGGGCTGAAGCTTTCTTT. Translated: CASSPVGKGAEAFF.

The CDR3 sequence: CASSLTSTDTQYF. The CDR3 nucleotides are TGCGCCAGCAGCTTGACTAGCACAGATACGCAGTATTTT. This chain connects TRBV5-1 to TRBJ2-3, with no clear D. V lost 1 base and J lost 0, with 3 bases in between. CDR1 is SGHRS and CDR2 is YFSETQ in the germline V gene. This CDR3 is built from 13 residues.

The chain uses TRBV7-6 and TRBJ2-7; 9 nucleotides align to TRBD2. CDR3 length: 18 residues. Unmatched junction bases numbered 18, after V lost 7 bases and J lost 2 bases. CDR1 is SGHVS, CDR2 FNYEAQ, per germline. The CDR3 region has the DNA TGTGCCAGCACCGACGAGGCGCTAGCGGGGAGACTCCCCTACGAGCAGTACTTC. This gives the protein CASTDEALAGRLPYEQYF.

The chain is built from TRBV29-1 and TRBJ1-5; TRBD1 aligns across 7 bases. Per the germline V gene, CDR1 is SQVTM and CDR2 is ANQGSEA. This CDR3 is built from 13 residues. J lost 6 bases, V lost 6 bases, and 8 bases had no gene match. The CDR3 is CSVANRGGQPQHF. In DNA form, the CDR3 reads TGCAGCGTCGCCAACAGGGGTGGTCAGCCCCAGCATTTT.

This clone was seen only a few times. The chain is built from TRBV5-8 and TRBJ2-5; a possible D gene is TRBD2 (6 bases). This CDR3 is 14 amino acids long. Germline CDR1 reads SGHTS; CDR2 reads YDEGEE. V was clipped by 0 bases and J by 6 bases, with 12 bases between them. The CDR3 nucleotides are TGTGCCAGCAGCTTGGACCGGGGGTGGAAGACCCAGTACTTC. Translation gives CASSLDRGWKTQYF.

The rearrangement links TRBV6-2 or TRBV6-3 to TRBJ2-5; tentatively, D is TRBD2 (5 bases). In germline, CDR1 is MNHEY, CDR2 SVGEGT. The V end was cut by 0 bases, the J end by 5 bases, with 13 bases between. The CDR3 has 15 residues. CDR3 sequence (DNA): TGTGCCAGCAGTTACTCGTGGTTCCGGGGTGAGACCCAGTACTTC. This translates into CASSYSWFRGETQYF.

The chain recombines TRBV28 with TRBJ1-1; a weak D match, TRBD1 (5 bases). This CDR3 is 15 amino acids long. The germline V gene has CDR1 MDHEN and CDR2 SYDVKM. V lost 3 bases to trimming and J lost 8 bases, with 19 bases between them. CDR3 region: CASSLGGRGLMEAFF. Here the CDR3 DNA reads TGTGCCAGCAGTTTGGGGGGGAGGGGTCTTATGGAAGCTTTCTTT.

This chain links TRBV5-1 with TRBJ2-7; 11 nucleotides agree with TRBD2. The V gene's germline CDR1 is SGHRS and CDR2 YFSETQ. V trimming: 2 bases; J trimming: 2 bases; junction bases outside the gene matches: 3. This CDR3 contains 15 residues. Here the CDR3 reads CASSFSGGETYEQYF. In nucleotides, the CDR3 is TGCGCCAGCAGCTTTAGCGGGGGGGAAACCTACGAGCAGTACTTC.

The chain links TRBV3-1 (or the pseudogene TRBV3-2) to TRBJ2-7; D remains ambiguous. The CDR3 runs 14 residues. With 0 bases removed from V and 6 bases from J, the gap between germline ends came to 12 bases. The germline gives CDR1 LGHDT, CDR2 YNNKEL (reference sequence). The CDR3 loop reads CASSQDVAVGEQYF. The CDR3 DNA follows: TGTGCCAGCAGCCAAGATGTTGCGGTAGGCGAGCAGTACTTC.

This clone was detected only a few times. The rearrangement links TRBV2 to TRBJ1-5; the D is unclear. The CDR3 length is 13 residues. V lost 7 bases and J 5 bases, leaving 12 bases between the germline ends. The germline CDR1 and CDR2 sequences are SNHLY and FYNNEI. The CDR3 is CASNAWEDQPQHF. DNA for the CDR3: TGTGCCAGCAACGCGTGGGAGGATCAGCCCCAGCATTTT.

This chain connects TRBV4-3 to TRBJ2-2, with D hard to call. Trimming cost V 6 bases and J 5 bases, with 7 bases left between them. The CDR3 has 12 amino acids. CDR1 LGHNA and CDR2 YSLEER come from the germline V gene. CDR3 region: CASRSGTGELFF. Here the CDR3 DNA reads TGCGCCAGCAGGTCAGGTACCGGGGAGCTGTTTTTT.

This sequence joins TRBV2 and TRBJ1-6; 10 bases line up with TRBD1. The germline gives CDR1 SNHLY, CDR2 FYNNEI. This CDR3 contains 14 residues. V lost 7 bases and J lost 8; bases outside the gene matches: 5. In DNA form, the CDR3 reads TGTGCCAGCACTGGGACAGGGGTCGATTCACCCCTCCACTTT. Its translation: CASTGTGVDSPLHF.